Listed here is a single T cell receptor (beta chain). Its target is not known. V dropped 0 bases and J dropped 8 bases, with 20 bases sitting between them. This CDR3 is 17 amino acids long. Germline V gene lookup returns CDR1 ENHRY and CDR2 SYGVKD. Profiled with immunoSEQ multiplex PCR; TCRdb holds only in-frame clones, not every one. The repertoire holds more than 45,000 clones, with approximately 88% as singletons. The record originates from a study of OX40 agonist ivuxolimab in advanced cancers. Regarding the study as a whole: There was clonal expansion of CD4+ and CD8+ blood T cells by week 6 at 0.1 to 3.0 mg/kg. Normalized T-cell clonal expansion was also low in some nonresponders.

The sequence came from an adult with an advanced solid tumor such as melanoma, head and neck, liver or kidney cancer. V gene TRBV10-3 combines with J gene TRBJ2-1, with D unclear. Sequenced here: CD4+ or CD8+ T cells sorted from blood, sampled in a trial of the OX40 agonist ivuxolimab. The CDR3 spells CAISESLGLGNNYEQFF. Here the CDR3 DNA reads TGTGCCATCAGTGAGTCGTTGGGGTTGGGCAACAATTATGAGCAGTTCTTC.